The entry below gives a single TCR beta chain sequence along with its context. No antigen is known for it. Stated treatment: 15 to 20 received Ad26.COV2.S at low or high dose, single or two shots; a few received placebo; per-sample allocation not given. After the first vaccine or placebo injection, samples were drawn on day 63. Sequencing was performed with immunoSEQ multiplex PCR; in TCRdb, only in-frame clones are kept and a portion is missing. The sample includes hundreds of thousands of clones, roughly 90% seen only once; the top ten take approximately 1.5%. This CDR3 has 15 amino acids. Germline V lookup: CDR1 SGHRS, CDR2 YFSETQ. V was pared by 4 bases and J by 0 bases, with 14 bases between. The data originate from a study of Ad26.COV2.S vaccination and SARS-CoV-2 variants. Study summary: Among those in the COV1001 Ad26.COV2.S trial arm was the donor. Dosing was one shot or two shots 56 days apart.

Findings and caveats of the study: Analyses that measured TCR breadth and depth may have underestimated total T cell responses. The authors reported substantial breadth in spike-specific CD8+ and CD4+ T cell responses after vaccination.

The chain has TRBV5-1 and TRBJ2-7; D gene ambiguous. The sequence was collected from a person between 18 and 65 years old who received the Ad26.COV2.S COVID-19 vaccine or a placebo. Sequenced here: peripheral blood, sampled in a trial of Ad26.COV2.S vaccine versus placebo. Here the CDR3 DNA reads TGCGCCAGCAGCCCAAGCGAAGCTAGCTCCTACGAGCAGTACTTC. It yields the protein CASSPSEASSYEQYF.